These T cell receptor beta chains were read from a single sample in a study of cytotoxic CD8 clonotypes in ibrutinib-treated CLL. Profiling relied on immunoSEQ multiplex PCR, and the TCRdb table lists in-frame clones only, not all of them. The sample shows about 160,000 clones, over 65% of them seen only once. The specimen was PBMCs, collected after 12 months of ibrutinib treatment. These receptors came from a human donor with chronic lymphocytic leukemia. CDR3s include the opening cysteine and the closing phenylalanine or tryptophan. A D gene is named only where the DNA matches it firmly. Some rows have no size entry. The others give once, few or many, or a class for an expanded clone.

CDR3 protein: CASTPGLVKAGELFF; CDR3 DNA: TGTGCCAGCACCCCGGGACTAGTCAAAGCCGGGGAGCTGTTTTTT; J gene: TRBJ2-2; V gene: TRBV7-2; D gene: TRBD2; clone size: once
CDR3 protein: CASSHGSGRSGANVLTF; CDR3 DNA: TGCGCCAGCAGCCATGGATCAGGACGATCTGGGGCCAACGTCCTGACTTTC; J gene: TRBJ2-6; V gene: TRBV4-3; D gene: .; clone size: .
CDR3 protein: CASSVTPTNTYEQYF; CDR3 DNA: TGTGCCAGCAGCGTAACCCCGACAAACACCTACGAGCAGTACTTC; J gene: TRBJ2-7; V gene: TRBV9; D gene: .; clone size: .
CDR3 protein: CASSDRRNIQYF; CDR3 DNA: TGTGCCAGCAGTGACCGGAGAAACATTCAGTACTTC; J gene: TRBJ2-4; V gene: TRBV25-1; D gene: .; clone size: .
CDR3 protein: CASSQGQRYNSPLHF; CDR3 DNA: TGTGCCAGCAGCCAAGGCCAAAGGTATAATTCACCCCTCCACTTT; J gene: TRBJ1-6; V gene: TRBV14; D gene: .; clone size: .
CDR3 protein: CAILGGSGKLFF; CDR3 DNA: TGTGCCATCCTAGGGGGGTCGGGAAAACTGTTTTTT; J gene: TRBJ1-4; V gene: TRBV6-5; D gene: .; clone size: .
CDR3 protein: CASRGNTGELFF; CDR3 DNA: TGTGCCAGCAGGGGAAACACCGGGGAGCTGTTTTTT; J gene: TRBJ2-2; V gene: TRBV6-5; D gene: .; clone size: once
CDR3 protein: CASSLGQGQGNEQFF; CDR3 DNA: TGTGCCAGCAGCCTAGGACAGGGTCAAGGTAATGAGCAGTTCTTC; J gene: TRBJ2-1; V gene: TRBV7-6; D gene: TRBD1; clone size: .
CDR3 protein: CASSQGTVSFYGYTF; CDR3 DNA: TGTGCCAGCAGCCAAGGGACAGTCTCCTTCTATGGCTACACCTTC; J gene: TRBJ1-2; V gene: TRBV21-1; D gene: .; clone size: .
CDR3 protein: CASSGDRGWGYGYTF; CDR3 DNA: TGTGCCAGTAGTGGAGACAGGGGTTGGGGCTATGGCTACACCTTC; J gene: TRBJ1-2; V gene: TRBV19; D gene: TRBD1; clone size: .
CDR3 protein: CASSPERTDTQYF; CDR3 DNA: TGTGCCAGCAGCCCCGAACGTACAGATACGCAGTATTTT; J gene: TRBJ2-3; V gene: TRBV7-8; D gene: .; clone size: .
CDR3 protein: CASSFLSGTANTEAFF; CDR3 DNA: TGTGCCAGCAGCTTCTTGTCCGGGACAGCGAACACTGAAGCTTTCTTT; J gene: TRBJ1-1; V gene: TRBV7-9; D gene: TRBD1; clone size: .
CDR3 protein: CASSGAGLAKNIQYF; CDR3 DNA: TGTGCCAGCAGTGGGGCTGGGTTGGCCAAAAACATTCAGTACTTC; J gene: TRBJ2-4; V gene: TRBV25-1; D gene: .; clone size: .
CDR3 protein: CASSQDRESQAKNIQYF; CDR3 DNA: TGTGCCAGCAGCCAAGATCGGGAGTCCCAAGCCAAAAACATTCAGTACTTC; J gene: TRBJ2-4; V gene: TRBV4-2; D gene: .; clone size: once
CDR3 protein: CASSLRNYSNQPQHF; CDR3 DNA: TGTGCCAGCAGCCTCCGAAACTATAGCAATCAGCCCCAGCATTTT; J gene: TRBJ1-5; V gene: TRBV5-5; D gene: .; clone size: .
CDR3 protein: CASSGGGPRTYGYTF; CDR3 DNA: TGTGCCAGCAGCGGCGGGGGCCCAAGGACCTATGGCTACACCTTC; J gene: TRBJ1-2; V gene: TRBV9; D gene: .; clone size: .
CDR3 protein: CASSQRDEQFF; CDR3 DNA: TGTGCCAGCAGCCAGCGGGATGAGCAGTTCTTC; J gene: TRBJ2-1; V gene: TRBV6-5; D gene: .; clone size: .
CDR3 protein: CASSGSSGRPNTQYF; CDR3 DNA: TGTGCCAGCAGTGGGTCTAGCGGGAGGCCCAATACGCAGTATTTT; J gene: TRBJ2-3; V gene: TRBV6-5; D gene: TRBD2; clone size: .
CDR3 protein: CASSLASAGGELFF; CDR3 DNA: TGTGCCAGCAGCTTAGCCTCAGCCGGGGGGGAGCTGTTTTTT; J gene: TRBJ2-2; V gene: TRBV7-3; D gene: .; clone size: .
CDR3 protein: CASSWTGGNTEAFF; CDR3 DNA: TGTGCCAGCAGCTGGACAGGGGGGAACACTGAAGCTTTCTTT; J gene: TRBJ1-1; V gene: TRBV28; D gene: TRBD1; clone size: .
CDR3 protein: CASSLVRGAGTEAFF; CDR3 DNA: TGTGCCAGCAGCTTGGTTCGGGGGGCGGGCACTGAAGCTTTCTTT; J gene: TRBJ1-1; V gene: TRBV5-5; D gene: .; clone size: .
CDR3 protein: CASSPYPKRQGRDYGYTF; CDR3 DNA: TGTGCCAGCAGTCCTTACCCAAAAAGACAGGGACGGGACTATGGCTACACCTTC; J gene: TRBJ1-2; V gene: TRBV27; D gene: TRBD1; clone size: once
CDR3 protein: CASSPIQSTGSTGETQYF; CDR3 DNA: TGTGCCAGCTCACCTATACAATCGACTGGGTCCACGGGAGAGACCCAGTACTTC; J gene: TRBJ2-5; V gene: TRBV18; D gene: .; clone size: .
CDR3 protein: CASSEPGRTDTQYF; CDR3 DNA: TGTGCCAGCAGTGAACCCGGTAGGACAGATACGCAGTATTTT; J gene: TRBJ2-3; V gene: TRBV6-4; D gene: .; clone size: once